The sequence of this T cell receptor beta chain was determined in a study of blood T cell repertoires in COVID-19. Sequencing used immunoSEQ multiplex PCR; TCRdb keeps in-frame clones, though not all of them. This sample yields around 260,000 clones, of which roughly 80% are seen a single time; roughly 4.5% belongs to the top ten. With V trimmed by 7 bases and J by 5 bases, 6 bases remained unmatched. CDR3 length: 14 residues. The germline V gene has CDR1 MNHEY and CDR2 SVGAGI. The V call is TRBV6-5, the J call TRBJ2-3; TRBD2 aligns across 10 bases. Specimen: peripheral blood. This receptor was taken from a man between 60 and 70 years old who had recovered from COVID-19. The CDR3 here is CASTSGTSVDTQYF. In DNA form, the CDR3 reads TGTGCCAGCACCTCCGGGACTAGCGTAGATACGCAGTATTTT.